This TCR beta chain was sequenced during a study of cytomegalovirus exposure and HLA in healthy donors. CDR1 is DFQATT, CDR2 SNEGSKA, per germline (reference sequence). This CDR3 region has 11 residues. The PCR had 60 Vbeta and 13 Jbeta primers. The method was immunoSEQ multiplex PCR; TCRdb's version includes in-frame clones alone and lacks a portion of them. The table includes around 300,000 clones, around two thirds detected once. V and J are TRBV20-1 and TRBJ1-1; the D is unclear. This receptor was obtained from a female donor in good health and CMV-seronegative. The material sequenced was PBMCs. The CDR3 nucleotides read TGCAGGGGAGAGGTGAACACTGAAGCTTTCTTT. Encoded protein: CRGEVNTEAFF.